This TCR beta chain is from a study of quantifying T cell responses using KT2 cells. For the study at large: cDNA was made from DNase-treated RNA using alpha and beta constant primers. Study findings and constraints: At about one KT2 cell per 100,000 PBMC, KT2 sequences were still detected. Very high KT2 spike-in numbers caused saturation in KT2 sequence detection.

Known numbers of the T cell clone KT2 were added to PBMC. A range of KT2-to-PBMC ratios was made using fixed PBMC numbers. The cDNA 3' end received a ligated oligonucleotide with a UMI. An equimolar mix of RC1.1 and RC1.2 primed the beta chain across TRBC1 and TRBC2. Each CDR3 protein is one row after TCRdb ran MiXCR on the UMI-ligation and nested PCR reads. The data hold 25,000 to 35,000 distinct CDR3 sequences, with 10% observed a single time. Germline V gene data show CDR1 as MGHRA and CDR2 as YSYEKL. This CDR3 spans 18 amino acids. The junction had 5 bases not matched to a gene; V was cut back by 1 base and J by 4 bases. The sample holds a few counts of this clonotype. The antigen is undetermined.

The clonotype originates from a human donor. The V gene is TRBV4-1, the J gene TRBJ2-2; 14 bases fit TRBD2. Sequencing was carried out using PBMCs spiked with cells of the T cell clone KT2. CDR3 DNA sequence: TGCGCCAGCAGCCAAGTGGGACTAGCGGGAGTCGGCACCGGGGAGCTGTTTTTT. It yields the protein CASSQVGLAGVGTGELFF.